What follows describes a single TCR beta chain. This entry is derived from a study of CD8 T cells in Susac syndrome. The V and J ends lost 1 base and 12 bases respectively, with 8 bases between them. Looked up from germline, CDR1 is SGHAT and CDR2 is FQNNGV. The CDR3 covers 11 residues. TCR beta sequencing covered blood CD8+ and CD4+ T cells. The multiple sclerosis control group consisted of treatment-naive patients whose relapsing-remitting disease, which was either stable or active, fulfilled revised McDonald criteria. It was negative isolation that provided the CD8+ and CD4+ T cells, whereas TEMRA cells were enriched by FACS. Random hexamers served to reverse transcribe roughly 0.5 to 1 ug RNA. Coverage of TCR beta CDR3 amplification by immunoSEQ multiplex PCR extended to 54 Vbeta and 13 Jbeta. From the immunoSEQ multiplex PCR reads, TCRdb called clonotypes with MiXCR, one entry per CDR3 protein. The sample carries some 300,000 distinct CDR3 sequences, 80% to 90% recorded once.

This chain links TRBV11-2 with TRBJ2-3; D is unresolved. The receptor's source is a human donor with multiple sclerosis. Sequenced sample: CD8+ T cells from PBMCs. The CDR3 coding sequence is TGTGCCAGCAGCTTAGTATCATATCAGTATTTT. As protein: CASSLVSYQYF.